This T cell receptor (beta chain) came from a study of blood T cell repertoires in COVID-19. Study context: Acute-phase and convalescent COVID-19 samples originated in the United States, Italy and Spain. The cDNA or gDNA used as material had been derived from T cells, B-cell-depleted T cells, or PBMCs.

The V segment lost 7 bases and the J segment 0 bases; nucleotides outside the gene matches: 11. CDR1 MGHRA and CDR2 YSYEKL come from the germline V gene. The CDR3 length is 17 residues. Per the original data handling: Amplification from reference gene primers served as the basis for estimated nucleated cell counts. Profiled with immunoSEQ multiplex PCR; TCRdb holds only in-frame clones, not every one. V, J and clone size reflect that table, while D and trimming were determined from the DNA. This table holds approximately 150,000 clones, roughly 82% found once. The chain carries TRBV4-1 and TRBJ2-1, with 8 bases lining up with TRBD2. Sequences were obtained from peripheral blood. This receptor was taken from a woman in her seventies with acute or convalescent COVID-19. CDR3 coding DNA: TGCGCCAGCACCAAGGAGAGCGGGGGAAGCTCCTACAATGAGCAGTTCTTC. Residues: CASTKESGGSSYNEQFF.